This T cell receptor beta chain is drawn from a study of T cell repertoires in cytomegalovirus infection. Overall study: It was recently identified HLA-C-restricted and well-studied HLA-B-restricted CMV epitopes that the study used.

TCRdb ran MiXCR on the reads and lists one entry per CDR3 protein. The sample records 800,000 to 950,000 distinct CDR3 sequences, 32% being singletons. This clonotype was detected once. The antigen is not known. The CDR3 covers 14 residues. The junction had 4 bases not matched to a gene; V was cut back by 4 bases and J by 2 bases. Germline CDR1 SGHRS, CDR2 YFSETQ. The sequenced sample was cultured CD8+ T cells from PBMCs, obtained from culture after CMV antigen stimulation. This rearrangement joins TRBV5-1 to TRBJ2-3; 7 positions match TRBD1. This TCR derives from a human donor in good health (CMV status not recorded). Some clones in this sample may be carry-over from other donors' samples. CDR3 amino acids: CASSQDRNTDTQYF. CDR3 bases: TGCGCCAGCAGCCAGGACAGGAACACAGATACGCAGTATTTT.